What follows are 5 T cell receptor beta chains derived from one specimen sequenced in a study of blood T cells in healthy people across ages. It was with a sample-barcoded 5' primer and a J-beta primer mix that a second PCR of about 7 to 12 cycles was run. TCRdb redid the calling of the 5' RACE reads with MiXCR, one entry per CDR3 protein. This sample has about 940,000 distinct CDR3 sequences; under 50% occur once, and the top ten carry under 15%. The sequenced sample consisted of blood. These receptors originate from a man aged 25 to 45 in good health.

The rearrangement joins TRBV5-5 to TRBJ1-1, with a tentative D call TRBD1 (6 bases). Germline CDR1 and CDR2: SGHKS and YYEKEE (reference sequence). This CDR3 contains 12 residues. Trimming removed 2 bases at V and 11 bases at J, with 13 bases between. CDR3 sequence: CASSFGTPSAFF. CDR3 sequence (DNA): TGTGCCAGCAGCTTCGGGACACCATCTGCTTTCTTT. Complete variable domain (other parts from reference TRBV5-5 and TRBJ1-1): DAGVTQSPTHLIKTRGQQVTLRCSPISGHKSVSWYQQVLGQGPQFIFQYYEKEERGRGNFPDRFSARQFPNYSSELNVNALLLGDSALYLCASSFGTPSAFFGQGTRLTVV.

This clonotype was counted ten times or more. The chain has TRBV5-1 and TRBJ2-1, with 8 positions matching TRBD1. The V and J ends lost 2 bases and 7 bases, in that order; junction bases with no gene match: 5. This CDR3 has 14 residues. Germline assignment: CDR1 SGHRS and CDR2 YFSETQ. The CDR3 loop reads CASSLGQGRNEQFF. Written as DNA, the CDR3 is TGCGCCAGCAGCTTAGGACAGGGTAGGAATGAGCAGTTCTTC.

This chain connects TRBV29-1 to TRBJ1-2; D possibly corresponds to TRBD1 (5 bases). Germline assignment: CDR1 SQVTM and CDR2 ANQGSEA. V lost 1 base and J 6 bases, leaving 9 bases between the germline ends. There are 12 residues in the CDR3. CDR3: CSVEGGVDGYTF. For the CDR3, the DNA is TGCAGCGTTGAAGGGGGGGTAGATGGCTACACCTTC. The full variable domain, with the rest looked up from reference TRBV29-1 and TRBJ1-2, is SAVISQKPSRDICQRGTSLTIQCQVDSQVTMMFWYRQQPGQSLTLIATANQGSEATYESGFVIDKFPISRPNLTFSTLTVSNMSPEDSSIYLCSVEGGVDGYTFGSGTRLTVV.

V and J are TRBV3-1 and TRBJ1-3, with 7 bases lining up with TRBD1. The CDR3 spans 14 residues. Germline values: CDR1 LGHDT, CDR2 YNNKEL (reference sequence). Unmatched junction bases numbered 5, after V lost 5 bases and J lost 4 bases. The CDR3 DNA is TGTGCCAGCAGCGCGACAGGGTCAGGAAACACCATATATTTT. As protein: CASSATGSGNTIYF.

This clonotype has just one count. V gene TRBV7-9 combines with J gene TRBJ2-2; 7 bases are a match to TRBD2. Germline-derived CDR1 and CDR2 are SEHNR and FQNEAQ (reference sequence). The CDR3 loop spans 16 amino acids. V dropped 1 base and J dropped 6; count of bases not matched to a gene: 8. DNA of the CDR3: TGTGCCAGCAGCTTAGTTGGCGGGGGAATGTCCGGGGAGCTGTTTTTT. Translated, it gives CASSLVGGGMSGELFF.